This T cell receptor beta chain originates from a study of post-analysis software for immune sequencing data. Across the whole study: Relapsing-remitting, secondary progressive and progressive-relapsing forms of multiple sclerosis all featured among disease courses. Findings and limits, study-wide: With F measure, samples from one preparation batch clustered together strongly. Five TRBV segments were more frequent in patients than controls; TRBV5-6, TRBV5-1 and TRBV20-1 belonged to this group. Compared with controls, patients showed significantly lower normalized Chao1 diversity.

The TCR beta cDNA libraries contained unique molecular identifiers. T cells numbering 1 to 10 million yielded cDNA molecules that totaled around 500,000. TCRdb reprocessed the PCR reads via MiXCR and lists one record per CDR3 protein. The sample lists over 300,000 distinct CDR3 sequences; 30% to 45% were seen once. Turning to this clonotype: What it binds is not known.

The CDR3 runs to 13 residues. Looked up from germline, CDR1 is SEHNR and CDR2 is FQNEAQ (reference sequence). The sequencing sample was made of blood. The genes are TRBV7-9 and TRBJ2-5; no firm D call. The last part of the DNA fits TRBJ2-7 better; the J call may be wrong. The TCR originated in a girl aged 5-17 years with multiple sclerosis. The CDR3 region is CASSLGNSYEQYF. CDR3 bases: TGTGCCAGCAGCTTGGGGAATTCCTACGAGCAGTACTTC.